This record covers a single T cell receptor beta chain. The data were taken from a study of preoperative IRX-2 immunotherapy in early breast cancer. Indicated treatment: preoperative locoregional IRX-2 cytokine immunotherapy. Samples came from a phase Ib trial of preoperative locoregional IRX-2 cytokine immunotherapy. Method: immunoSEQ multiplex PCR; TCRdb's copy keeps in-frame clones and lacks some. Among under 25,000 clones listed, about 95% were seen once. The CDR3 contains 15 residues. The germline CDR1 and CDR2 sequences are SGHAT and FQNNGV. The V end lost 4 bases, the J end lost 3 bases, and 16 bases lay between the germline ends.

This sequence joins TRBV11-2 and TRBJ2-7; the D gene could be TRBD1 or TRBD2 (6 bases each). The TCR was taken from a human donor with breast cancer. This specimen was tumor tissue, taken after IRX-2 immunotherapy. In DNA form, the CDR3 reads TGTGCCAGCAGCTCCCCCGGGGGCGGGATCTACGAGCAGTACTTC. It specifies CASSSPGGGIYEQYF. Based on the CDR3 plus reference TRBV11-2 and TRBJ2-7, the full variable domain is EAGVAQSPRYKIIEKRQSVAFWCNPISGHATLYWYQQILGQGPKLLIQFQNNGVVDDSQLPKDRFSAERLKGVDSTLKIQPAKLEDSAVYLCASSSPGGGIYEQYFGPGTRLTVT.